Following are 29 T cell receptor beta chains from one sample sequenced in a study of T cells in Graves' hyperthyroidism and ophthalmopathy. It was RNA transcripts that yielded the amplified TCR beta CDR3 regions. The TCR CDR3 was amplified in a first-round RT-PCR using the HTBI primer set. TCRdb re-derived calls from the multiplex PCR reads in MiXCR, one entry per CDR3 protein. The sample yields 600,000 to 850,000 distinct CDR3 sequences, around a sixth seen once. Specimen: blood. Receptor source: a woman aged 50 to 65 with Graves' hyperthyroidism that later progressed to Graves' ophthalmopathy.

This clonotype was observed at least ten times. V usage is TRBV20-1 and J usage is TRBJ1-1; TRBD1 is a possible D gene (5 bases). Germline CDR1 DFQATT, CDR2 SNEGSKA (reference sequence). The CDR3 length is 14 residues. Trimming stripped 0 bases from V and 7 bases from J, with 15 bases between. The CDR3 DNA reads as TGCAGTGCTAGAGATCCGGCGGCGAGGGGTGAAGCTTTCTTT. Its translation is CSARDPAARGEAFF.

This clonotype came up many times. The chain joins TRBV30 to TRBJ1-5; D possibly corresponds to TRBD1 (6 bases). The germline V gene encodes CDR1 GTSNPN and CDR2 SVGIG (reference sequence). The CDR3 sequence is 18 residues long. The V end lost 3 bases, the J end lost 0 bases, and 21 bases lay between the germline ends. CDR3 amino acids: CAWRKTGGGAFSNQPQHF. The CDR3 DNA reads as TGTGCCTGGAGAAAAACAGGAGGGGGGGCCTTTAGCAATCAGCCCCAGCATTTT.

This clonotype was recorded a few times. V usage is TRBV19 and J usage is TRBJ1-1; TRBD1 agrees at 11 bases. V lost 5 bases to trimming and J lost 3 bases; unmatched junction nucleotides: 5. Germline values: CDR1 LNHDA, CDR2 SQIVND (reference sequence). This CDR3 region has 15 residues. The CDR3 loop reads CASSSWTGGHTEAFF. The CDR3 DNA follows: TGTGCCAGTAGTTCGTGGACAGGGGGCCACACTGAAGCTTTCTTT.

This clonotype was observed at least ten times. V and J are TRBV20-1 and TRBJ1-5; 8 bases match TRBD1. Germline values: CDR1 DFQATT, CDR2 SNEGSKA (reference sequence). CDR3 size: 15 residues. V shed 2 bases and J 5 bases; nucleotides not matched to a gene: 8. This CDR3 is CSARTAGGIDQPQHF. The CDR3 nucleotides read TGCAGTGCTAGAACCGCAGGGGGCATCGATCAGCCCCAGCATTTT.

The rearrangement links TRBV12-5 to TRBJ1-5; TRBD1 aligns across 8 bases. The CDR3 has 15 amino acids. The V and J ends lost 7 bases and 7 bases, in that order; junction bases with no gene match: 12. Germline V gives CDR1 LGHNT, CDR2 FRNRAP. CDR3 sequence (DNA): TGTGCTAGTGCCATTCCCGGGACAGGTCACCAGCCCCAGCATTTT. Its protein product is CASAIPGTGHQPQHF.

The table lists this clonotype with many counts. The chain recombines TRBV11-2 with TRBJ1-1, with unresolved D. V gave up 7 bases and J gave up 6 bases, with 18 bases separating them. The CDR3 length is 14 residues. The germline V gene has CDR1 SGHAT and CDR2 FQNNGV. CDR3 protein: CASTTGLGGSEAFF. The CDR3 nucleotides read TGTGCCAGCACCACGGGCCTCGGAGGGTCTGAAGCTTTCTTT.

The CDR3: CASTVGGYNTEAFF. In nucleotides, the CDR3 is TGTGCCAGCACGGTTGGCGGGTATAACACTGAAGCTTTCTTT. The rearrangement links TRBV6-9 to TRBJ1-1; D unclear. This CDR3 spans 14 amino acids. Per the germline V gene, CDR1 is MNHGY and CDR2 is SVAAGI. The germline V and J ends were trimmed by 7 bases and 2 bases, with 14 bases remaining between them.

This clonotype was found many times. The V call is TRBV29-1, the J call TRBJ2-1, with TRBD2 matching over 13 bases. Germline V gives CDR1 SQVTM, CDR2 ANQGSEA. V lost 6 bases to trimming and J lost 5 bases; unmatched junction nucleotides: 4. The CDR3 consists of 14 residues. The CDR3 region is CSVAGLAGDNEQFF. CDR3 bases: TGCAGCGTCGCCGGACTAGCGGGGGACAATGAGCAGTTCTTC.

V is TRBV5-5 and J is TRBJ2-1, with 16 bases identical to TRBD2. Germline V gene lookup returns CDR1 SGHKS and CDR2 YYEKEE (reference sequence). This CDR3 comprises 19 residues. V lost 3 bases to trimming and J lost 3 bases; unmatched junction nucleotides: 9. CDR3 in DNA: TGTGCCAGCAGCTCCTCGGGACTAGCGGGGGGGAATTACTACAATGAGCAGTTCTTC. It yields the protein CASSSSGLAGGNYYNEQFF.

CDR3 sequence (DNA): TGCGCCAGCAGCTCCGGACAGGGTTCTAATGAAAAACTGTTTTTT. Protein: CASSSGQGSNEKLFF. The gene calls are TRBV5-1 and TRBJ1-4, with TRBD1 matching 8 bases. The V gene's germline CDR1 is SGHRS and CDR2 YFSETQ. CDR3 length equals 15 residues. V dropped 3 bases and J dropped 3; count of bases not matched to a gene: 4.

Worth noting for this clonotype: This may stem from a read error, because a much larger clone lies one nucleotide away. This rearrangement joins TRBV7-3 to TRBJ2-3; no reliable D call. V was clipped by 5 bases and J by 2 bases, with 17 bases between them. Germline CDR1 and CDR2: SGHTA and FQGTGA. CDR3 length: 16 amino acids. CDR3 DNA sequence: TGTGCCAGCAGCGCCACGGGCAGTGCCCTCACAGATACGCAGTATTTT. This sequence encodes CASSATGSALTDTQYF.

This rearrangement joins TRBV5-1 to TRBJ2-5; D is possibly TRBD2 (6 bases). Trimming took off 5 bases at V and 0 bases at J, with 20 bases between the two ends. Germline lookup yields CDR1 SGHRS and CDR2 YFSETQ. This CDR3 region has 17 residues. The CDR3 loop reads CASRTSLSRGYQETQYF. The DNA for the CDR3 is TGCGCCAGCAGAACCTCCCTCTCGCGGGGCTACCAAGAGACCCAGTACTTC.

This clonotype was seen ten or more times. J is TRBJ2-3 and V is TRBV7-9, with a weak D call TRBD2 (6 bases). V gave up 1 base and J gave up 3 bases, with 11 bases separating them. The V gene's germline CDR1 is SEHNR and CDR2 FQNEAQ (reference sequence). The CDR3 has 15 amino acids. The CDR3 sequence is CASSLVQLATDTQYF. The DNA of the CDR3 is TGTGCCAGCAGCTTAGTGCAGCTAGCGACAGATACGCAGTATTTT.

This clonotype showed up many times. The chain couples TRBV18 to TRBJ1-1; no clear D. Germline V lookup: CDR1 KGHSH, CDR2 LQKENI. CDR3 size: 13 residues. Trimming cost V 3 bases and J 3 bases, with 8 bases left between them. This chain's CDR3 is CASSPVQDTEAFF. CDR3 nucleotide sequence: TGTGCCAGCTCACCCGTCCAGGACACTGAAGCTTTCTTT.

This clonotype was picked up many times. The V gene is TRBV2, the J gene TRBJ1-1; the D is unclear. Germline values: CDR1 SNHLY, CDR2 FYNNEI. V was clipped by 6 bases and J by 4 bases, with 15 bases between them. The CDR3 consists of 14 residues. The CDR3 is CASRSPISSTEAFF. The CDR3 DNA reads TGTGCCAGCAGAAGTCCGATAAGTAGCACTGAAGCTTTCTTT.

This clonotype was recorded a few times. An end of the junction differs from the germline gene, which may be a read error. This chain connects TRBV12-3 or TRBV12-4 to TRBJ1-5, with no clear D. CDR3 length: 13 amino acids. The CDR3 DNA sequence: TGTACCAGCACCATTGCGGGGAGCCAGCCCCAGCATTTT. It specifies CTSTIAGSQPQHF.

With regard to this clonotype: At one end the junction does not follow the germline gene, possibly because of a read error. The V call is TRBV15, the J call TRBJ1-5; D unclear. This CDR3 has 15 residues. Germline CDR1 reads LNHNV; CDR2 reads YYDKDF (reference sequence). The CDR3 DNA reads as TGTGCCACCAGCAGAGAAAGGTACAGCAGTCAGCCCCAGCATTTT. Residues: CATSRERYSSQPQHF.

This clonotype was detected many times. CDR3 nucleotide sequence: TGTGCCAGCAGCCAAGAACAGGGGATTGGGACGCAGTATTTT. Encoded protein: CASSQEQGIGTQYF. The chain couples TRBV3-1 to TRBJ2-3; 7 bases fit TRBD1. The V segment lost 0 bases and the J segment 9 bases; nucleotides outside the gene matches: 6. In germline, CDR1 is LGHDT, CDR2 YNNKEL (reference sequence). This CDR3 spans 14 amino acids.

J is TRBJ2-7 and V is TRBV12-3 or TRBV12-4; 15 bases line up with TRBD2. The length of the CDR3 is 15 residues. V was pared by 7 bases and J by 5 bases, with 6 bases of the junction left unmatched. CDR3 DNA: TGTGCCAGCACCGGGACTAGCGGGGGGACGGACGAGCAGTACTTC. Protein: CASTGTSGGTDEQYF.

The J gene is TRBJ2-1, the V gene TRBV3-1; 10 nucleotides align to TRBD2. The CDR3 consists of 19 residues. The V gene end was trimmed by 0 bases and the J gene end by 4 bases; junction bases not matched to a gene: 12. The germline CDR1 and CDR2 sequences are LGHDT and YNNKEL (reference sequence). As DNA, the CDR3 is TGTGCCAGCAGCCAAGAATGGCAAATAGCGGGGGGAATTTACAATGAGCAGTTCTTC. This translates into CASSQEWQIAGGIYNEQFF.

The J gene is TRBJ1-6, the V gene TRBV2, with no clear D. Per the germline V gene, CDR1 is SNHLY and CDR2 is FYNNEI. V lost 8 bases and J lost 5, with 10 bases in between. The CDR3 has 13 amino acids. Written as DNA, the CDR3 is TGTGCCAGCGAAGGCCGTAATAATTCACCCCTCCACTTT. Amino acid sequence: CASEGRNNSPLHF.

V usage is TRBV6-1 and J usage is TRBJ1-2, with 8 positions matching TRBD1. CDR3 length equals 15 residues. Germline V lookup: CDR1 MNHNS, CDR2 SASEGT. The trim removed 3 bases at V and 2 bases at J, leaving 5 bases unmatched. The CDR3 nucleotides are TGTGCCAGCAGTGACCGGACAGGGCCCAACTATGGCTACACCTTC. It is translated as CASSDRTGPNYGYTF.

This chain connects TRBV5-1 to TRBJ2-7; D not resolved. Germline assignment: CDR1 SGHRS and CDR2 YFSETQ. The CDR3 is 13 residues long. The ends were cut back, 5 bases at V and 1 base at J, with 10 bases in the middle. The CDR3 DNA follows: TGCGCCAGCAGAGCAGGCGATTCCTACGAGCAGTACTTC. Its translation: CASRAGDSYEQYF.

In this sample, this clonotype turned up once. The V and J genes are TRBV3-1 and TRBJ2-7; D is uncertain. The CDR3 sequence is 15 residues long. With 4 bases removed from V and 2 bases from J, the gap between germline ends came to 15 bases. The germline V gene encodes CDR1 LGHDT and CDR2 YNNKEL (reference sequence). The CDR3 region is CASSRRLGGTYEQYF. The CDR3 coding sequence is TGTGCCAGCAGCCGGCGGTTGGGCGGAACCTACGAGCAGTACTTC.

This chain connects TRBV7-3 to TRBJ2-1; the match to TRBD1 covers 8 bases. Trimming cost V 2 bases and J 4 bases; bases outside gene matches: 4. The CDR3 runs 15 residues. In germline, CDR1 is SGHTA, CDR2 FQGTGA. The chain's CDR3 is CASSLAGQGYNEQFF. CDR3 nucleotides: TGTGCCAGCAGCTTAGCCGGACAGGGTTACAATGAGCAGTTCTTC.

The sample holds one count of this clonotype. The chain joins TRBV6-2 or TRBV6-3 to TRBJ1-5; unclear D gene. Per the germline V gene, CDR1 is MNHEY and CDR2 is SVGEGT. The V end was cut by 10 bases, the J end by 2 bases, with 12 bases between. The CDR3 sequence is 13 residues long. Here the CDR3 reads CATQPVGNQPQHF. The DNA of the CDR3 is TGTGCCACCCAACCGGTAGGCAATCAGCCCCAGCATTTT.

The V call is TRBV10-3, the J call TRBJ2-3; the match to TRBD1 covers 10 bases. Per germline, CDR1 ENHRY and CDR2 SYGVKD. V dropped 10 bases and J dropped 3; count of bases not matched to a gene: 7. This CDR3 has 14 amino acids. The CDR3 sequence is CATLPGQGTDTQYF. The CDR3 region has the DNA TGTGCCACCCTACCGGGACAGGGGACAGATACGCAGTATTTT.

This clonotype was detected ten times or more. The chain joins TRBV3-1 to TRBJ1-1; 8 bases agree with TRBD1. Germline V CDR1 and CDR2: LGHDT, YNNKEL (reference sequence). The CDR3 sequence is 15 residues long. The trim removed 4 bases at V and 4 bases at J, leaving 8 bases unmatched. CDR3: CASSRETGAFTEAFF. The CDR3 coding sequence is TGTGCCAGCAGCCGGGAGACAGGGGCGTTCACTGAAGCTTTCTTT.

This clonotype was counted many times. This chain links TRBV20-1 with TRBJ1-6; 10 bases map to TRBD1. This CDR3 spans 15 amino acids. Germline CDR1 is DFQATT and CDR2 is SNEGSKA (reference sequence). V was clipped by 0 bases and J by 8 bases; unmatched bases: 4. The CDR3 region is CSARETGGFDSPLHF. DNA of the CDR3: TGCAGTGCTAGAGAGACAGGGGGCTTTGATTCACCCCTCCACTTT.